This entry is about one T cell receptor beta chain. The data derive from a study of blood T cell repertoires in COVID-19. Background on the study: In each case, the material was cDNA or gDNA derived from T cells, B-cell-depleted T cells, or PBMCs.

Per the authors' pipeline: Amplifying reference gene primers gave estimates of nucleated cell counts. The protocol was immunoSEQ multiplex PCR, while the TCRdb copy is restricted to in-frame clones and leaves out a portion. For V, J and clone size, that table is used; D and trimming come from the DNA. The table lists approximately 240,000 clones, about nine tenths of them singletons, with more than 0.8% in the top ten. The sequencing sample was made of peripheral blood. The source is a man aged 30-40 years with COVID-19, enrolled during active disease.

CDR3 in DNA: TGTGCCAGCAGTGAGGAAGGGGGACACATCAATTCACCCCTCCACTTT. Translation: CASSEEGGHINSPLHF. The chain joins TRBV6-1 to TRBJ1-6; perhaps TRBD1 as D (6 bases). This CDR3 comprises 16 residues. Germline CDR1 reads MNHNS; CDR2 reads SASEGT. The ends were cut back, 3 bases at V and 7 bases at J, with 16 bases in the middle.